Listed below are T cell receptor beta chains from one sample, sequenced in a study of blood T cell repertoires in COVID-19. Measured with immunoSEQ multiplex PCR; TCRdb has only the in-frame clones, and not every one. The sample has fewer than 250,000 clones, about 87% seen once. Sequenced input: PBMCs or T cells enriched from blood (not recorded which). These receptors all stem from a woman aged 25 to 45 who had been exposed to COVID-19. Each CDR3 is given with its conserved first and last residue. Fields, in order: J gene, CDR3 length, V gene, CDR3 protein.

TRBJ1-6 12 TRBV7-9 CASRVGGSPLHF
TRBJ1-5 18 TRBV4-1 CASSQEFTGWRGPKPQHF
TRBJ2-5 15 TRBV29-1 CSVSGTSGSGETQYF
TRBJ2-3 14 TRBV11-2 CASSFHRGTDTQYF
TRBJ2-7 20 TRBV21-1 CASSKVGGTSGREFFYEQYF
TRBJ2-2 15 TRBV9 CASSVTGGNTGELFF
TRBJ2-1 17 TRBV30 CAWSVPRGGLAGDEQFF
TRBJ2-7 15 TRBV2 CASRPGGPHLYEQYF
TRBJ1-5 14 TRBV2 CASSEQGREQPQHF
TRBJ2-1 18 TRBV18 CASSPAGGALNSYNEQFF
TRBJ1-1 16 TRBV12-5 CASGPRGGEVNTEAFF
TRBJ2-7 14 TRBV15 CATSESVQGEEQYF
TRBJ1-5 14 TRBV29-1 CSVGTGLGDQPQHF
TRBJ1-3 16 TRBV9 CASSTQPQGAGNTIYF
TRBJ2-7 15 TRBV25-1 CASSELGTGGYEQYF
TRBJ2-7 14 TRBV2 CASSEITGSYEQYF
TRBJ1-5 14 TRBV19 CASSIRGPYQPQHF
TRBJ2-1 17 TRBV11-2 CASSLTPGQGWYNEQFF
TRBJ2-2 18 TRBV4-1 CASSQEGLAGGFTGELFF
TRBJ2-7 14 TRBV9 CASARGGSSYEQYF
TRBJ1-2 13 TRBV2 CASARGTDYGYTF
TRBJ1-2 15 TRBV6-5 CASSYGPSEGYGYTF
TRBJ1-5 14 TRBV12-5 CASGLVGGSQPQHF
TRBJ1-6 12 TRBV30 CAWNPLRGTVHF
TRBJ1-1 17 TRBV12-5 CASGLVLGEKMNTEAFF
TRBJ1-1 17 TRBV6-6 CASSPIRTGSLNTEAFF
TRBJ1-1 13 TRBV19 CASSIRQGAEAFF
TRBJ2-2 14 TRBV6-5 CASSPPRGTGELFF
TRBJ2-3 15 TRBV5-1 CASSLAAGPADTQYF
TRBJ2-7 17 TRBV7-9 CASSLPYGSRRPYEQYF
TRBJ1-5 14 TRBV6-5 CASRLRDTNQPQHF
TRBJ1-2 15 TRBV15 CATSRERGRNYGYTF